The subject of this entry is one T cell receptor beta chain. This sample was included in a study of blood T cell repertoires in COVID-19. Original analysis: Reference gene primer amplification in the assay estimated nucleated cell counts. Using immunoSEQ multiplex PCR, the repertoire was profiled, and TCRdb retains in-frame clones only, with some absent. The V and J calls and the clone size are those of that table, but D and trimming were determined from the DNA. The data show around 210,000 clones, more than 70% seen once. Categorization into cohorts depended on clinical history that participants reported. For recovered donors of Cohort 3, there were two negative PCRs, clearance, or symptom resolution. The CDR3 sequence is 13 residues long. The V gene's germline CDR1 is LGHDT and CDR2 YNNKEL (reference sequence). V lost 8 bases, J lost 0 bases, and 9 bases lay in between.

The TCR comes from a young woman who had recovered from COVID-19. The rearrangement links TRBV3-1 (or the pseudogene TRBV3-2) to TRBJ2-3; tentatively, D is TRBD1 (6 bases). Specimen: PBMCs or T cells enriched from blood (not recorded which). CDR3 protein: CASGDTSTDTQYF. The DNA for the CDR3 is TGTGCCAGCGGGGACACCAGCACAGATACGCAGTATTTT.